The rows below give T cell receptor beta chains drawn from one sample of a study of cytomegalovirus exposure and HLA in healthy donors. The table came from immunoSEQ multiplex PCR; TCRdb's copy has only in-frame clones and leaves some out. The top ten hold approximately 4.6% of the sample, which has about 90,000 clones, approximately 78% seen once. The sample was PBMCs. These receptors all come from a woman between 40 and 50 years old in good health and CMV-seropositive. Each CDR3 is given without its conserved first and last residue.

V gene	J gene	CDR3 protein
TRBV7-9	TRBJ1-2	ASSPGQGLLGYT
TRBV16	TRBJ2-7	ASSPNYRGYEQY
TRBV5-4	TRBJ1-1	ASSQVVGTDTEAF
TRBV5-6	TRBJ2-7	ASSYDRGSYEQY
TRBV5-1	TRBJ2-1	ASTGVHSSYNEQF
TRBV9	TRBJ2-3	ASSVYSGRGTDTQY
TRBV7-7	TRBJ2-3	ASSPGQGPDTQY
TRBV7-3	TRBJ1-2	ASSQDGKNYGYP
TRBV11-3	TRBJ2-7	ASSLAGHEQY
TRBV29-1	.	SVEVPRTGVLKGSYEQY
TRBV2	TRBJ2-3	ASSLTSARTDTQY
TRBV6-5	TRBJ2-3	ASSVEGDTQY
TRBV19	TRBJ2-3	ASSIRRETRPTSTDTQY
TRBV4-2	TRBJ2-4	ASSQDGRGRAKNIQY
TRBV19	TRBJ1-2	ASRPTGGGYT
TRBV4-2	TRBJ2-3	ASRTVRTSPDTQY
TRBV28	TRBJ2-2	ASSRRGQGVLSITGELF
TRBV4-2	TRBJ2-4	ASSQQAGGPKNIQY
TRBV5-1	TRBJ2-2	ASSLRELSGELF
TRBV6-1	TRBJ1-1	ASRPTGGSPEAF
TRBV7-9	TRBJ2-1	ASSLGALGSGYNEQF
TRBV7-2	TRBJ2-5	ASSLGPLQETQY
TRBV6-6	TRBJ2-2	ASSYEGSRAELF
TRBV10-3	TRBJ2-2	AISDGGRAPGELF
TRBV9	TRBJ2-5	ASSVARTGVQETQY
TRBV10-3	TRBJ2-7	AISGIEGTTVYEQY
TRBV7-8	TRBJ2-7	ASSLARQQQY
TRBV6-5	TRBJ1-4	ASSYSGTFELF
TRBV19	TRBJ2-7	ASSGTSAYEQY
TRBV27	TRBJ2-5	AGRGQGWQETQY
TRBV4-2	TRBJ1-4	ASSQVDRDNEKLF
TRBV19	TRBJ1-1	ASSIALTGAWETEAF
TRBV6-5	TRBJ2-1	ASSYRQTYNEQF
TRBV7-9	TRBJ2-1	ASSLGGTGNDEQF
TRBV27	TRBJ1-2	ASSPGTGYGYT
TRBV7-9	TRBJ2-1	ASSLTDDLF
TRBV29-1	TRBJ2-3	SVSAGVKDTQY
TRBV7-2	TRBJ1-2	ASSLAAANYGYT
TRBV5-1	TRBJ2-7	ASRPELSYFYEQY
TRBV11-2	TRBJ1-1	ASSLGFFGTGATDAF
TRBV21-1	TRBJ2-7	ASGQERETFWYEQY
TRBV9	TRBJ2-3	ASSVRSDPLWDTQY
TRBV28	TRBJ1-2	ASQVGIPYGYT
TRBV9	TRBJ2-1	ASSVAAGFFGEQF
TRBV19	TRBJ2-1	ASIRASGSLDEQF
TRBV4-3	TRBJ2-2	ASSQEIGGTGELF
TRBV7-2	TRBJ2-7	ASSLDRTSLAEQY
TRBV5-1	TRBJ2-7	ASSGGQDFSYEQY
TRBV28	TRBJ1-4	ASSLGGVNEKLF
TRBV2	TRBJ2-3	ASKRYYTDTQY
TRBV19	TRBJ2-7	ASSTGERGYEQY
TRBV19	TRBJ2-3	ASLAGEFFTDTQY
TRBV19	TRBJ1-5	ASSIGRGSQPQH
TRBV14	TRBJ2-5	ASSRKQGFMETQY
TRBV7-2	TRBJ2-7	ASSPRRGEGAEQY